These T cell receptor beta chains were read from a single sample in a study of blood T cell repertoires in COVID-19. Produced via immunoSEQ multiplex PCR; TCRdb's table is partial and in-frame only. Here the sample spans 300,000 to 400,000 clones, 85% to 90% being singletons. Sequenced sample: PBMCs or T cells enriched from blood (not recorded which). The receptors shown here come from a woman aged 30 to 39 with acute COVID-19. Each CDR3 is given with its conserved first and last residue. D genes are given only for firm matches. Expanded clones get a size class; other rows say once, few or many, or leave the size out.

DNA	CDR3	V	J	size	D
TGTGCCAGCAGCGGAGGGGGCCCCCTGGTCTATGGCTACACCTTC	CASSGGGPLVYGYTF	TRBV9	TRBJ1-2	NA	TRBD1
TGTGCCAGCAGCTTCGACGGGGTAAATGGCTACACCTTC	CASSFDGVNGYTF	TRBV7-2	TRBJ1-2	NA	NA
TGTGCCAGCAGCTTAGGGACAGCTTCCTACAATGAGCAGTTCTTC	CASSLGTASYNEQFF	TRBV7-2	TRBJ2-1	NA	NA
TGCAGCGTTGAAGATCGTCCGGGGGAGCAGTACTTC	CSVEDRPGEQYF	TRBV29-1	TRBJ2-7	NA	NA
TGTGCCAGTAGGCGGGGGAGCTCCTACAATGAGCAGTTCTTC	CASRRGSSYNEQFF	TRBV19	TRBJ2-1	NA	TRBD2
TGCGCCAGCAGCTTATACAGTTTGAACACTGAAGCTTTCTTT	CASSLYSLNTEAFF	TRBV5-1	TRBJ1-1	NA	NA
TGTGCCAGCGCGACAGCGGGACAAGCATACGAGCAGTACTTC	CASATAGQAYEQYF	TRBV2	TRBJ2-7	NA	NA
TGTGCCAGCAGTGAGACAGGGGCTGGGGCCAACGTCCTGACTTTC	CASSETGAGANVLTF	TRBV6-1	TRBJ2-6	once	TRBD1
TGTGCCTGGAGTGTCCAGGCATTTAATGGCTACACCTTC	CAWSVQAFNGYTF	TRBV30	TRBJ1-2	NA	NA
TGTGCCAGCAGCTCAGGATATCGCTATGGCTACACCTTC	CASSSGYRYGYTF	TRBV14	TRBJ1-2	NA	NA
TGTGCCAGCAGTTCATACCGGGAGAAACTGTTTTTT	CASSSYREKLFF	TRBV27	TRBJ1-4	NA	NA
TGTGCTAGTGGTTTGTCCGGGACTGGAAACACCATATATTTT	CASGLSGTGNTIYF	TRBV12-5	TRBJ1-3	NA	NA
TGCGCCAGCAGCTTATCCGGGGGGGGGACTGAAGCTTTCTTT	CASSLSGGGTEAFF	TRBV7-8	TRBJ1-1	NA	NA
TGTGCCAGCAGCCGAGTTGTACTCTCTGGAAACACCATATATTTT	CASSRVVLSGNTIYF	TRBV3-1/TRBV3-2	TRBJ1-3	NA	NA
TGTGCCAGCAGCATACGATCCGGGACAGGGTTATATCCGCGACCCTCGGGTGGCTACACCTTC	CASSIRSGTGLYPRPSGGYTF	TRBV21-1	TRBJ1-2	NA	NA
TGTGCCAGCTCACCTCAGGGGATAGGAGGCAATCAGCCCCAGCATTTT	CASSPQGIGGNQPQHF	TRBV18	TRBJ1-5	once	NA
TGTGCCAGCAGCGTAGGGGAGGGACGGAGGTCACCCCTCCACTTT	CASSVGEGRRSPLHF	TRBV9	TRBJ1-6	NA	NA
TGTGCCAGCAGCGGCGGGACAGGCTTCGTCCCCGAGCAGTACTTC	CASSGGTGFVPEQYF	TRBV9	TRBJ2-7	NA	TRBD1
TGCGCCAGCAGCTTGGAAATCTCCGACTATGGCTACACCTTC	CASSLEISDYGYTF	TRBV5-1	TRBJ1-2	NA	NA
TGTGCCTGGAGAGGAGGACAGGGCTTGAATTCACCCCTCCACTTT	CAWRGGQGLNSPLHF	TRBV30	TRBJ1-6	NA	TRBD1
TGCGCCAGCAGCTTGTCAGGGTATCTCTCCTACAATGAGCAGTTCTTC	CASSLSGYLSYNEQFF	TRBV5-1	TRBJ2-1	NA	NA
TGTGCCACCAGCAGAGATAGAGGTTACAATGAGCAGTTCTTC	CATSRDRGYNEQFF	TRBV15	TRBJ2-1	NA	NA
TGCGCCAGCAGCCAAGATCAACAGGACGAAAGCTCCTATAATTCACCCCTCCACTTT	CASSQDQQDESSYNSPLHF	TRBV4-3	TRBJ1-6	NA	NA
TGTGCCAGCAGCTTGGGGGGAGGGGCCACCACCCTCGCTGGCTACACCTTC	CASSLGGGATTLAGYTF	TRBV5-4	TRBJ1-2	NA	NA
TGCGCCAGCAGCTCTGACAGATCTTTCTATGGCTACACCTTC	CASSSDRSFYGYTF	TRBV5-1	TRBJ1-2	NA	NA
TGTGCCAGCAGTTACTCTATCCACACTGAAGCTTTCTTT	CASSYSIHTEAFF	TRBV6-5	TRBJ1-1	NA	NA
TGCAGCGTTGAAAAAGGTCAGGGGGCTAGGGGTTCACCCCTCCACTTT	CSVEKGQGARGSPLHF	TRBV29-1	TRBJ1-6	NA	TRBD1
TGTGCCAGCAGCGTAAGTCCAGGGGATGGCTACACCTTC	CASSVSPGDGYTF	TRBV9	TRBJ1-2	NA	NA
TGTGCCAGCAGCCCCATTAGCAGAACTGTCGATGAGCAGTTCTTC	CASSPISRTVDEQFF	TRBV9	TRBJ2-1	once	NA
TGTGCCTGGAGTGTAAGCTGGAGCTCCTACAATGAGCAGTTCTTC	CAWSVSWSSYNEQFF	TRBV30	TRBJ2-1	NA	NA
TGCAGTGTATGGCAGGCCAACACCGGGGAGCTGTTTTTT	CSVWQANTGELFF	TRBV29-1	TRBJ2-2	once	NA
TGTGCCAGCAGCTATTATGGGGTCGGGATCCCTGGAAACACCATATATTTT	CASSYYGVGIPGNTIYF	TRBV9	TRBJ1-3	NA	NA
TGTGCCAGCAGCCTACCGGCGGGGGTAGGGTCAGTATACAATGAGCAGTTCTTC	CASSLPAGVGSVYNEQFF	TRBV13	TRBJ2-1	NA	TRBD2
TGTGCCAGCTTAGAGGATGACTACTACGAGCAGTACTTC	CASLEDDYYEQYF	TRBV6-5	TRBJ2-7	NA	NA
TGCGCCAGCAGCGGGACAGGAATGAAGGGCTACACCTTC	CASSGTGMKGYTF	TRBV5-1	TRBJ1-2	once	TRBD1
TGTGCCAGCAGCTTCGACAGGAGCCGCTCCTATAATTCACCCCTCCACTTT	CASSFDRSRSYNSPLHF	TRBV5-6	TRBJ1-6	few	NA
TGTGCCAGCAGTGAAATCCAGGGGGCGCGGACTGAAGCTTTCTTT	CASSEIQGARTEAFF	TRBV2	TRBJ1-1	NA	TRBD1
TGCGCCAGCAGCTTGGGCGGGAGGGCCGGTGAAAAACTGTTTTTT	CASSLGGRAGEKLFF	TRBV5-1	TRBJ1-4	NA	NA
TGTGCCAGCAGCTTGGTGACAGACTACGAGCAGTACTTC	CASSLVTDYEQYF	TRBV5-5	TRBJ2-7	NA	NA
TGTGCCACCGGACCGGGACAGGGGCCTCAGCCCCAGCATTTT	CATGPGQGPQPQHF	TRBV19	TRBJ1-5	NA	TRBD1
TGCGCCAGCAGCCTCCGGGACACCACTCCCTACGAGCAGTACTTC	CASSLRDTTPYEQYF	TRBV4-1	TRBJ2-7	NA	NA